One sample yielded the 4 T cell receptor beta chains listed below, sequenced in a study of T-cell reconstitution after alpha-beta-depleted transplantation in children. Unique molecular identifiers were built into the TCRbeta library. One entry per CDR3 protein results from TCRdb running MiXCR on the PCR reads. Of 250,000 to 300,000 distinct CDR3 sequences listed, about 9.9% are singletons. The sample in question was peripheral blood, obtained 180 days after TCRalphabeta/CD19-depleted stem cell transplant. These receptors were obtained from a male patient between 2 and 10 years old who had a stem cell transplant for chronic granulomatous disease, so the T cells may come from the graft donor.

Points on this clonotype: This may be a read error, as it is one base from a much larger clone. The chain combines TRBV20-1 with TRBJ2-1; D possibly corresponds to TRBD2 (6 bases). V was pared by 3 bases and J by 6 bases, with 21 bases between. Germline assignment: CDR1 DFQATT and CDR2 SNEGSKA (reference sequence). The CDR3 runs to 16 residues. CDR3 nucleotides: TGCAGTGCTAGCCCGACCGTAGCGGTCCTCTCCAATGAGCAGTTCTTC. Translating gives CSASPTVAVLSNEQFF.

This clonotype came up many times. The chain recombines TRBV6-5 with TRBJ2-1; perhaps TRBD2 as D (6 bases). This CDR3 comprises 15 residues. CDR1 and CDR2 (germline): MNHEY, SVGAGI. Trimming removed 2 bases from V and 0 bases from J, with 8 bases in between. CDR3 residues: CASSYAGSSYNEQFF. The CDR3 DNA reads as TGTGCCAGCAGTTACGCGGGGTCCTCCTACAATGAGCAGTTCTTC.

This clonotype has ten or more counts. The chain couples TRBV6-2 or TRBV6-3 to TRBJ2-2, with D maybe TRBD2 (6 bases). Trimming shortened V by 6 bases and J by 5 bases, and 10 bases separated the two germline ends. Per germline, CDR1 MNHEY and CDR2 SVGEGT. This CDR3 comprises 13 residues. The CDR3 bases are TGTGCCAGCAGCAACGCGGGGACCGGGGAGCTGTTTTTT. Protein: CASSNAGTGELFF.

This clonotype has at least ten counts. The chain employs TRBV7-3 and TRBJ2-5; D is uncertain. Deletions cut 5 bases from V and 4 bases from J, with 20 bases between. The CDR3 sequence is 16 residues long. CDR1 is SGHTA and CDR2 is FQGTGA in the germline V gene. CDR3 nucleotides: TGTGCCAGCAGCGAAATTAGTGGGCCGGACGGAGAGACCCAGTACTTC. This encodes CASSEISGPDGETQYF.